The 27 T cell receptor beta chains listed next were all sequenced from one sample in a study of cytomegalovirus exposure and HLA in healthy donors. PCR primers comprised 60 Vbeta and 13 Jbeta primers. Clones were sequenced by immunoSEQ multiplex PCR, and TCRdb holds only the in-frame ones, with some missing. Among roughly 150,000 clones, 60% to 80% were seen once, and the ten largest hold 1.4%. Source material: PBMCs. The receptors derive from a male donor in good health and CMV-seronegative.

The rearrangement links TRBV2 to TRBJ2-1; 7 bases fit TRBD1. The ends lost 8 bases at V and 6 bases at J; junction bases unmatched: 4. Germline CDR1 reads SNHLY; CDR2 reads FYNNEI. The CDR3 covers 12 residues. This CDR3 reads CASGAGGNEQFF. The CDR3 DNA sequence: TGTGCCAGCGGGGCAGGGGGCAATGAGCAGTTCTTC.

The chain employs TRBV28 and TRBJ1-2, with D perhaps matching TRBD1 (6 bases). Germline CDR1 is MDHEN and CDR2 is SYDVKM. This CDR3 is built from 15 residues. Trimming pared 2 bases from V and 3 bases from J, leaving 13 bases between. DNA for the CDR3: TGTGCCAGCAGTTTACGGTCAGGGGCGGACTATGGCTACACCTTC. It specifies CASSLRSGADYGYTF.

This clone was detected only once. The chain joins TRBV4-3 to TRBJ1-1; D possibly corresponds to TRBD1 (5 bases). Germline CDR1 LGHNA, CDR2 YSLEER. With 1 base removed from V and 2 bases from J, the gap between germline ends came to 11 bases. CDR3 size: 15 residues. The CDR3 nucleotides are TGCGCCAGCAGCCAAGGGGCCAGGACAAACACTGAAGCTTTCTTT. Translation gives CASSQGARTNTEAFF.

The CDR3 region has the DNA TGTGCCAGCAGAGAGGCCAGTGACACCGGGGAGCTGTTTTTT. It codes for CASREASDTGELFF. The rearrangement links TRBV6-4 to TRBJ2-2, with unresolved D. The CDR3 is 14 residues long. Germline CDR1 MRHNA, CDR2 SNTAGT. V lost 6 bases and J 3 bases, leaving 11 bases between the germline ends.

The chain is built from TRBV9 and TRBJ1-1, with D tentatively TRBD1 (5 bases). This CDR3 has 15 residues. Germline CDR1 reads SGDLS; CDR2 reads YYNGEE. V was cut by 0 bases and J by 1 base, with 10 bases left in between. CDR3: CASSVEVGGNTEAFF. The CDR3 nucleotides read TGTGCCAGCAGCGTAGAGGTGGGGGGGAACACTGAAGCTTTCTTT.

The rearrangement uses TRBV2 and TRBJ1-6; 7 bases are a match to TRBD1. Germline trimming cut 6 bases from V and 8 bases from J; bases unmatched to any gene: 7. The CDR3 loop spans 14 amino acids. Germline V lookup: CDR1 SNHLY, CDR2 FYNNEI. CDR3 amino acids: CASRLRGIDSPLHF. As DNA, the CDR3 is TGTGCCAGCAGACTCAGGGGGATAGATTCACCCCTCCACTTT.

This clone was observed a handful of times. The chain employs TRBV30 and TRBJ2-5; TRBD1 agrees at 8 bases. This CDR3 region has 15 residues. The germline gives CDR1 GTSNPN, CDR2 SVGIG (reference sequence). V was pared by 0 bases and J by 4 bases, with 7 bases of the junction left unmatched. The CDR3 DNA reads TGTGCCTGGAGTGTACCCAGGGGGCTTGGAGAGACCCAGTACTTC. Translation: CAWSVPRGLGETQYF.

This chain links TRBV27 with TRBJ2-1; 9 bases line up with TRBD1. Germline V gives CDR1 MNHEY, CDR2 SMNVEV (reference sequence). V lost 4 bases and J lost 1; bases outside the gene matches: 5. The CDR3 has 16 amino acids. CDR3 sequence: CASSYKQGASYNEQFF. In DNA, the CDR3 is TGTGCCAGCAGTTATAAACAGGGGGCATCCTACAATGAGCAGTTCTTC.

As regards this clone: Within the sample, other DNA sequences also encode this same CDR3. The CDR3, as DNA: TGTGCCAGCAGTTCAAGTACAGGGGCGCTAATCTACGAGCAGTACTTC. It translates to CASSSSTGALIYEQYF. The J gene is TRBJ2-7, the V gene TRBV28, with 7 nucleotides matching TRBD1. This CDR3 has 16 amino acids. Germline assignment: CDR1 MDHEN and CDR2 SYDVKM. Germline trimming cut 4 bases from V and 3 bases from J; bases unmatched to any gene: 12. The variable domain in full, with the rest retrieved from reference TRBV28 and TRBJ2-7, is DVKVTQSSRYLVKRTGEKVFLECVQDMDHENMFWYRQDPGLGLRLIYFSYDVKMKEKGDIPEGYSVSREKKERFSLILESASTNQTSMYLCASSSSTGALIYEQYFGPGTRLTVT.

The genes are TRBV4-1 and TRBJ2-7, with TRBD2 matching over 7 bases. The junction had 5 bases not matched to a gene; V was cut back by 2 bases and J by 4 bases. From germline, CDR1 is MGHRA and CDR2 YSYEKL. This CDR3 comprises 14 residues. The CDR3 region has the DNA TGCGCCAGCAGCCAATCCTGGGGGGGATACGAGCAGTACTTC. Residues: CASSQSWGGYEQYF.

This clone was detected only a few times. V is TRBV28 and J is TRBJ1-1; D may be TRBD1 (5 bases). V lost 8 bases to trimming and J lost 4 bases, with 17 bases between them. The CDR3 sequence is 14 residues long. CDR1 is MDHEN and CDR2 is SYDVKM in the germline V gene. The CDR3 region is CASATGAASTEAFF. For the CDR3, the DNA is TGTGCCAGCGCAACTGGGGCAGCGAGCACTGAAGCTTTCTTT.

A note on this clone: The junction departs from the called germline gene at one end, perhaps through a read error. This chain connects TRBV9 to TRBJ2-5, with 7 nucleotides matching TRBD1. The length of the CDR3 is 15 residues. Germline V gene lookup returns CDR1 SGDLS and CDR2 YYNGEE. The CDR3 sequence is CASSVATGLQETQYF. The CDR3 DNA reads TGTGCCAGCAGCGTAGCGACAGGGCTCCAAGAAACCCAGTACTTC.

Concerning this clone itself: The sample contains more than one DNA sequence encoding this CDR3. This chain joins TRBV5-1 and TRBJ2-7; TRBD2 matches at 11 bases. Per germline, CDR1 SGHRS and CDR2 YFSETQ. This CDR3 spans 15 amino acids. Trimming removed 1 base from V and 3 bases from J; junction bases left unmatched: 3. The CDR3 DNA follows: TGCGCCAGCAGCTTGACGACTAGCGGGAACTACGAGCAGTACTTC. Its translation: CASSLTTSGNYEQYF.

The chain joins TRBV28 to TRBJ2-7, with D uncertain. The CDR3 is 12 residues long. Between the trimmed V and J ends, which lost 2 bases and 2 bases, there was a span of 4 bases. The germline CDR1 and CDR2 sequences are MDHEN and SYDVKM. The CDR3 loop reads CASSLTAYEQYF. CDR3 nucleotides: TGTGCCAGCAGTTTAACTGCCTACGAGCAGTACTTC.

This sequence joins TRBV4-3 and TRBJ2-1; 11 bases line up with TRBD1. Trimming removed 5 bases from V and 7 bases from J; junction bases left unmatched: 7. Per the germline V gene, CDR1 is LGHNA and CDR2 is YSLEER. The length of the CDR3 is 15 residues. This CDR3 reads CASSSGQGVLNEQFF. CDR3 DNA: TGCGCCAGCAGCTCGGGACAGGGGGTACTGAATGAGCAGTTCTTC.

This clone was seen only a few times. The chain carries TRBV27 and TRBJ1-2; D possibly corresponds to TRBD1 (5 bases). Trimming pared 6 bases from V and 1 base from J, leaving 12 bases between. The CDR3 length is 14 residues. The germline V gene has CDR1 MNHEY and CDR2 SMNVEV (reference sequence). The CDR3 nucleotides are TGTGCCAGCAGAACAGGAGTAGGTAACTATGGCTACACCTTC. Encoded protein: CASRTGVGNYGYTF.

CDR3 DNA sequence: TGTGCCTGCAGGGGGCCGGGACTAGCGGAATACGAGCAGTACTTC. The encoded protein is CACRGPGLAEYEQYF. The V call is TRBV30, the J call TRBJ2-7; 11 nucleotides match TRBD2. The germline CDR1 and CDR2 sequences are GTSNPN and SVGIG (reference sequence). The CDR3 runs to 15 residues. With 6 bases clipped from V and 4 bases from J, the junction kept 11 bases outside the gene matches.

The chain has TRBV6-1 and TRBJ2-4; 7 bases are shared with TRBD2. The CDR3 spans 13 residues. Trimming removed 0 bases from V and 9 bases from J; junction bases left unmatched: 2. CDR1 and CDR2 (germline): MNHNS, SASEGT. The CDR3: CASSEAGGSIQYF. Here the CDR3 DNA reads TGTGCCAGCAGTGAAGCGGGAGGGAGCATTCAGTACTTC.

This chain joins TRBV15 and TRBJ1-1, with 11 bases matching TRBD1. Germline V CDR1 and CDR2: LNHNV, YYDKDF (reference sequence). CDR3 length: 16 amino acids. V lost 1 base, J lost 4 bases, and 5 bases stayed unmatched. CDR3 residues: CATSRVTGTGGTEAFF. As DNA, the CDR3 is TGTGCCACCAGCAGAGTCACCGGGACAGGGGGCACTGAAGCTTTCTTT.

This clone has a handful of counts. This rearrangement joins TRBV7-2 to TRBJ2-5, with 8 bases matching TRBD2. Germline V gene lookup returns CDR1 SGHTA and CDR2 FQGNSA. This CDR3 comprises 14 residues. Losses at the gene ends were 5 bases for V and 4 bases for J; bases not matched to a gene: 6. CDR3 in amino acids: CASSREGSAETQYF. The CDR3 region has the DNA TGTGCCAGCAGCCGGGAGGGATCGGCAGAGACCCAGTACTTC.

V usage is TRBV19 and J usage is TRBJ1-5, with D possibly matching TRBD1 (5 bases). The CDR3 is 16 amino acids. CDR1 is LNHDA, CDR2 SQIVND, per germline (reference sequence). V was clipped by 6 bases and J by 4 bases, with 19 bases between them. The CDR3 reads CASREIPQADNQPQHF. CDR3 DNA: TGTGCCAGTAGAGAGATCCCACAGGCTGATAATCAGCCCCAGCATTTT.

This clone was recorded once. The rearrangement joins TRBV12-5 to TRBJ1-5; tentatively, D is TRBD1 (5 bases). The length of the CDR3 is 13 residues. Germline CDR1 and CDR2: LGHNT and FRNRAP. V lost 3 bases, J lost 6 bases, and 9 bases lay in between. CDR3 region: CASGFGGSQPQHF. DNA of the CDR3: TGTGCTAGTGGTTTCGGGGGGAGTCAGCCCCAGCATTTT.

V gene TRBV9 combines with J gene TRBJ2-3; 10 bases match TRBD2. The CDR3 is 16 residues long. Germline loops: CDR1 SGDLS, CDR2 YYNGEE. V gave up 4 bases and J gave up 4 bases; unmatched junction bases: 9. DNA for the CDR3: TGTGCCAGCAGCCCCCTAGCGGGGGCCGGGGCAGATACGCAGTATTTT. This codes for CASSPLAGAGADTQYF. The full variable domain, rest sourced from reference TRBV9 and TRBJ2-3, is DSGVTQTPKHLITATGQRVTLRCSPRSGDLSVYWYQQSLDQGLQFLIQYYNGEERAKGNILERFSAQQFPDLHSELNLSSLELGDSALYFCASSPLAGAGADTQYFGPGTRLTVL.

This rearrangement joins TRBV5-4 to TRBJ2-5, with D tentatively TRBD2 (5 bases). This CDR3 is built from 15 residues. Germline V CDR1 and CDR2: SGHNT, YYREEE (reference sequence). Trimming took off 4 bases at V and 2 bases at J, with 15 bases between the two ends. In DNA form, the CDR3 reads TGTGCCAGCAGCCCCCGAACGAGCGGACAAGAGACCCAGTACTTC. It codes for CASSPRTSGQETQYF.

The chain employs TRBV7-9 and TRBJ2-1, with 7 nucleotides matching TRBD2. V was clipped by 5 bases and J by 7 bases; unmatched bases: 8. CDR1 and CDR2 from the germline V gene are SEHNR and FQNEAQ (reference sequence). The CDR3 contains 14 residues. CDR3 DNA: TGTGCCAGCAGCCTTCAGGGACTAATAAATGAGCAGTTCTTC. This translates into CASSLQGLINEQFF. The whole variable domain, remainder taken from reference TRBV7-9 and TRBJ2-1, is DTGVSQNPRHKITKRGQNVTFRCDPISEHNRLYWYRQTLGQGPEFLTYFQNEAQLEKSRLLSDRFSAERPKGSFSTLEIQRTEQGDSAMYLCASSLQGLINEQFFGPGTRLTVL.

The chain links TRBV7-2 to TRBJ2-5, with D perhaps TRBD1 (6 bases). Germline V CDR1 and CDR2: SGHTA, FQGNSA. The CDR3 is made up of 13 amino acids. V lost 5 bases and J 2 bases, leaving 9 bases between the germline ends. CDR3 coding DNA: TGTGCCAGCAGCGTCGGACAGCAAGAGACCCAGTACTTC. Its translation is CASSVGQQETQYF.

The rearrangement links TRBV5-8 to TRBJ2-7; TRBD1 aligns across 8 bases. CDR1 and CDR2 (germline): SGHTS, YDEGEE. V shed 2 bases and J 2 bases; nucleotides not matched to a gene: 6. This CDR3 is built from 15 residues. This CDR3 reads CASSFGTGYTYEQYF. The CDR3 DNA follows: TGTGCCAGCAGCTTTGGGACAGGTTACACCTACGAGCAGTACTTC.